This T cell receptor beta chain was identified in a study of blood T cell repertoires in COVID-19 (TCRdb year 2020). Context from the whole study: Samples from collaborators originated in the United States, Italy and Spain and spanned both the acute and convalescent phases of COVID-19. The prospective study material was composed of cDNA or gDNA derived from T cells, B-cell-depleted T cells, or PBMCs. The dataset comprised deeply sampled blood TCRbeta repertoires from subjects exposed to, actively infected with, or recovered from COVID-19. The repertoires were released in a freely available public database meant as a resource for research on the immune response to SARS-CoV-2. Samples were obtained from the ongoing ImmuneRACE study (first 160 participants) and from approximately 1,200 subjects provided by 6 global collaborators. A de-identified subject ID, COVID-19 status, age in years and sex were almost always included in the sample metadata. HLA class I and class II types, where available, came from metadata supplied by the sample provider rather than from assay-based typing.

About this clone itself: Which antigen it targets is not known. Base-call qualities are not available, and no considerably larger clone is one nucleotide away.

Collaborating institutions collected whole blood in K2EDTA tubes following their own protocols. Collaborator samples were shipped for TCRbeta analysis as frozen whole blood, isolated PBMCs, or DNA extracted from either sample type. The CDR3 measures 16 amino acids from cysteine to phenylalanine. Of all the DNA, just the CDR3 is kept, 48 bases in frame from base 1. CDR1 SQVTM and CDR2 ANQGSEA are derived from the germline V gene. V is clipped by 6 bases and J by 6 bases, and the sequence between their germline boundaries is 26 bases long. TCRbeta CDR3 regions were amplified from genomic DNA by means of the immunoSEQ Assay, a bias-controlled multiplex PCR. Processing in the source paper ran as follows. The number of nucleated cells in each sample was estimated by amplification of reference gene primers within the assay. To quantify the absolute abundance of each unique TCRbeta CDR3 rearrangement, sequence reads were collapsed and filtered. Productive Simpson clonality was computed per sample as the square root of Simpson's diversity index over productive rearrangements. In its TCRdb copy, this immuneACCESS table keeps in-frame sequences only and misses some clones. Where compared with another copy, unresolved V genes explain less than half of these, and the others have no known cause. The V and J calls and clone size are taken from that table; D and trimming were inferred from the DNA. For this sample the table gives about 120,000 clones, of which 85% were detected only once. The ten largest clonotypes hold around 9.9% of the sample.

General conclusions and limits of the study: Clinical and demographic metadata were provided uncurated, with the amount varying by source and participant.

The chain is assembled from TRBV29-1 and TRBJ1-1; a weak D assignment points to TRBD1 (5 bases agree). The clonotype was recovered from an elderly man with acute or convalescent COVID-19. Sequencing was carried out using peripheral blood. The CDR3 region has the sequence CSVLPASGTGEAEAFF. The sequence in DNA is TGCAGCGTCCTCCCGGCGTCCGGGACGGGGGAGGCTGAAGCTTTCTTT. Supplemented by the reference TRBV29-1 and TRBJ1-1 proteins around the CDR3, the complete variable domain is SAVISQKPSRDICQRGTSLTIQCQVDSQVTMMFWYRQQPGQSLTLIATANQGSEATYESGFVIDKFPISRPNLTFSTLTVSNMSPEDSSIYLCSVLPASGTGEAEAFFGQGTRLTVV.